This TCR beta chain derives from a study of cytomegalovirus exposure and HLA in healthy donors. In the PCR, 60 Vbeta and 13 Jbeta primers were used. The repertoire was sequenced with immunoSEQ multiplex PCR; TCRdb's copy has only in-frame clones and lacks some. The table has approximately 110,000 clones, about 81% seen once. For this clone: The target antigen is unknown.

Study outcomes and limitations: Per a prior analysis, the majority of TCR beta V segments were productive roughly 90% or roughly 30% of the time.

Germline-derived CDR1 and CDR2 are SGHRS and YFSETQ. Between the trimmed V and J ends, which lost 5 bases and 5 bases, there was a span of 10 bases. This CDR3 spans 13 amino acids. The sequence was collected from a woman in her 30s in good health and CMV-seronegative. The sequenced sample consisted of PBMCs. The chain uses TRBV5-1 and TRBJ2-2, with a possible D match to TRBD1 (5 bases). The DNA of the CDR3 is TGCGCCAGCAGGGTAGGGGAAACCGGGGAGCTGTTTTTT. It codes for CASRVGETGELFF.